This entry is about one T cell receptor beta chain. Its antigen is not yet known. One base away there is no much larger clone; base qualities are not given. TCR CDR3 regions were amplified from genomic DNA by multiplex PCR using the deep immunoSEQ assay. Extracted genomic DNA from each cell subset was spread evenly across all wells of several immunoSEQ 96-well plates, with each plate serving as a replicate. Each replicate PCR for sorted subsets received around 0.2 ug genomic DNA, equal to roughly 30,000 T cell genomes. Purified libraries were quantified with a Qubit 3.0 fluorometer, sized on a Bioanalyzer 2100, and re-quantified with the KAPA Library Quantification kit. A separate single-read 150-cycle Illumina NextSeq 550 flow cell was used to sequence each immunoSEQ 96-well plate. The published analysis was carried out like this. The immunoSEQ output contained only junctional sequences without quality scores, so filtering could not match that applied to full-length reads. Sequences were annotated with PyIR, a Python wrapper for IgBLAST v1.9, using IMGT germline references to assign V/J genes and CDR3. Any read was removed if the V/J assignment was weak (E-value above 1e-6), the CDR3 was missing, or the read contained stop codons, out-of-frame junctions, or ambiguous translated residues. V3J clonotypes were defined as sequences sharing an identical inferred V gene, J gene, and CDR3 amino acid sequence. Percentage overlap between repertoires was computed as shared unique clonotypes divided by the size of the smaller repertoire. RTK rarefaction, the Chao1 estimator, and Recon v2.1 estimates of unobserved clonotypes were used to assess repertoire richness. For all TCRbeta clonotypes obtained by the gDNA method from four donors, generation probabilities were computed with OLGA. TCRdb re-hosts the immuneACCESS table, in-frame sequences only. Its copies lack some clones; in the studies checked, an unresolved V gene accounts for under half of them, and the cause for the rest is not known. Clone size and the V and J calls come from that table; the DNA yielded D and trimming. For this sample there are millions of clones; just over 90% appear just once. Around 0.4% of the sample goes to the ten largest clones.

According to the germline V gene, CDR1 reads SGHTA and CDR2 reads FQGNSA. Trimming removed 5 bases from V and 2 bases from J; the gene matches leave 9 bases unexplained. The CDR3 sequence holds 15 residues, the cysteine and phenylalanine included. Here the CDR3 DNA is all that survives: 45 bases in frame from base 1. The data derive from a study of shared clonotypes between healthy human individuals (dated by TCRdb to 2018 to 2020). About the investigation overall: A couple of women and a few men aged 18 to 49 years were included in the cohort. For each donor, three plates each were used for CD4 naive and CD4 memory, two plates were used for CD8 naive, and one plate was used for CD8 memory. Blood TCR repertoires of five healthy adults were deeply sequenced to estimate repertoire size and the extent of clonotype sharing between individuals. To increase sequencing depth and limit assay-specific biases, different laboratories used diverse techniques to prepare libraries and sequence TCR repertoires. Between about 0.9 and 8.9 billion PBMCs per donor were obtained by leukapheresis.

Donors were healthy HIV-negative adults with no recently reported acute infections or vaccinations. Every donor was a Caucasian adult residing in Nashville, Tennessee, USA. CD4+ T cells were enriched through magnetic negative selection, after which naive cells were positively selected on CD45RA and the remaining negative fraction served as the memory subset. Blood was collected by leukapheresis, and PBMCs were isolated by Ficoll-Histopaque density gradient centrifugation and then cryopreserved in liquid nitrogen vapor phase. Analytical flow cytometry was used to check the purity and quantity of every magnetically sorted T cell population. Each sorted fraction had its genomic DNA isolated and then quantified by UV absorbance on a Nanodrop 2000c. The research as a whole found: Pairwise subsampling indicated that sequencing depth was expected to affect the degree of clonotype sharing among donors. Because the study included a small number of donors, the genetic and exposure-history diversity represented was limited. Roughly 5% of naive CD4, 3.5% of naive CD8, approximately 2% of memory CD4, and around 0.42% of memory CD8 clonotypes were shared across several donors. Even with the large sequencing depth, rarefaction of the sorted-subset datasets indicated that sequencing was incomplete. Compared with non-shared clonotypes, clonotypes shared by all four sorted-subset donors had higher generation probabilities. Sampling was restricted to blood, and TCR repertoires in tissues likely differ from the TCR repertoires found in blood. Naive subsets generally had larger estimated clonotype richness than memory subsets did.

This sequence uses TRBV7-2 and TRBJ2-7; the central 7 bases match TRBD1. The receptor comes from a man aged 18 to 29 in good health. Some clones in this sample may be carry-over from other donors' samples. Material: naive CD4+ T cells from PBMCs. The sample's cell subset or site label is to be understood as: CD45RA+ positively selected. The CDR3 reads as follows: CASSATRGLAYEQYF. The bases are TGTGCCAGCAGCGCGACCAGGGGGTTGGCCTACGAGCAGTACTTC. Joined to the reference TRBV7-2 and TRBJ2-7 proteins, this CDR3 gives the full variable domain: GAGVSQSPSNKVTEKGKDVELRCDPISGHTALYWYRQSLGQGLEFLIYFQGNSAPDKSGLPSDRFSAERTGGSVSTLTIQRTQQEDSAVYLCASSATRGLAYEQYFGPGTRLTVT.